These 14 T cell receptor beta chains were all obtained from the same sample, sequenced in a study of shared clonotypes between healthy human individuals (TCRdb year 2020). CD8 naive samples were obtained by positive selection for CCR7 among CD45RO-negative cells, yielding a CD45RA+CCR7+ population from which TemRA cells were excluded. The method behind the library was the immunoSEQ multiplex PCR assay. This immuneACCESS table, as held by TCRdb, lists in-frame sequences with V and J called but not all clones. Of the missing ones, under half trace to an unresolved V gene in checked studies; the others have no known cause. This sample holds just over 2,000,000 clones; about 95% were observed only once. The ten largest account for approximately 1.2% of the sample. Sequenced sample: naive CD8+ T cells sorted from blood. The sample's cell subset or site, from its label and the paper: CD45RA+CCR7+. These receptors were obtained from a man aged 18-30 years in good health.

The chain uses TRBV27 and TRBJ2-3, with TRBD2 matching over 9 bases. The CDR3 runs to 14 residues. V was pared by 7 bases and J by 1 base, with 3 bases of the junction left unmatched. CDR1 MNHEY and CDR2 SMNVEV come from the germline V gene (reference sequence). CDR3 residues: CASKIAGGTDTQYF. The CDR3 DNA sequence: TGTGCCAGCAAGATAGCGGGAGGCACAGATACGCAGTATTTT.

The DNA of the CDR3 is TGTGCCAGCAGCTTAATCCGGACAGGGGGGAACACTGAAGCTTTCTTT. It encodes CASSLIRTGGNTEAFF. The chain uses TRBV13 and TRBJ1-1, with TRBD1 matching over 10 bases. The V gene's germline CDR1 is PRHDT and CDR2 FYEKMQ (reference sequence). The CDR3 is 16 amino acids. Trimming removed 2 bases from V and 1 base from J; junction bases left unmatched: 4.

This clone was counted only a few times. For the CDR3, the DNA is TGTGCCAGCAGCTCACCGGGACAGGGGGACTATGGCTACACCTTC. Protein product: CASSSPGQGDYGYTF. The J gene is TRBJ1-2, the V gene TRBV5-6, with 11 nucleotides matching TRBD1. The junction had 4 bases not matched to a gene; V was cut back by 3 bases and J by 3 bases. CDR3 size: 15 residues. The germline V gene has CDR1 SGHDT and CDR2 YYEEEE.

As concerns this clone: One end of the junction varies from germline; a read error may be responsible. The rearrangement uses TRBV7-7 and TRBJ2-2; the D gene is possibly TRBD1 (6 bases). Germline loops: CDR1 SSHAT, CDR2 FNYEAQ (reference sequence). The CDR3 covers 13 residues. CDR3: CASSPGVTGELFF. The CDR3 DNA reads TGTGCTAGCAGTCCAGGGGTCACCGGGGAGCTGTTTTTT.

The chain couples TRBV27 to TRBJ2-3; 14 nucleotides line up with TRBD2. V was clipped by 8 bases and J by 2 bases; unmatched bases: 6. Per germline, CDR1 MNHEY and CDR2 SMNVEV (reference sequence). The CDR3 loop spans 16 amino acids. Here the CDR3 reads CASRGLAGGITDTQYF. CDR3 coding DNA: TGTGCCAGCCGTGGACTAGCGGGGGGCATCACAGATACGCAGTATTTT.

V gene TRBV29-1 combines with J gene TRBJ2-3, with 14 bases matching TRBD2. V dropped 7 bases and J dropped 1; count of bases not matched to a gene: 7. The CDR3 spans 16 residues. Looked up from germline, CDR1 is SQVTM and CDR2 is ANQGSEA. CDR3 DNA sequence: TGCAGCGGACGACTAGCGGGAGGGCCGCGCACAGATACGCAGTATTTT. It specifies CSGRLAGGPRTDTQYF.

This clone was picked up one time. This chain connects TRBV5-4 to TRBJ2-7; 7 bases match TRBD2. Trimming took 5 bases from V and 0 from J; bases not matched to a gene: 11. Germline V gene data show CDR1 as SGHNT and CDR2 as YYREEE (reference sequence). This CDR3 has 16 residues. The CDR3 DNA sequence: TGTGCCAGCAGGAATCCGCCGGGAGGAAACTCCTACGAGCAGTACTTC. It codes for CASRNPPGGNSYEQYF.

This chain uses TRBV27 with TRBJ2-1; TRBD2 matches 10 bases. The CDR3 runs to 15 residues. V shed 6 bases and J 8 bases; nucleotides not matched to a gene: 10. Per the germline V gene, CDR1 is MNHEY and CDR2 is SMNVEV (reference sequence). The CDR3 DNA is TGTGCCAGCAGAGGACCGGGACTAGCGACCGATGAGCAGTTCTTC. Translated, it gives CASRGPGLATDEQFF.

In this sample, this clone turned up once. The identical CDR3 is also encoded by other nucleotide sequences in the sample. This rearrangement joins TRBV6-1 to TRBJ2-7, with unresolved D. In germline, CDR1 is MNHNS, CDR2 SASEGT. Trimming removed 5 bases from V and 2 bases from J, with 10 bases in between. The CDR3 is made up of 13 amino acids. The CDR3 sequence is CASSSRGPYEQYF. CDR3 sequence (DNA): TGTGCCAGCAGTTCCCGAGGACCCTACGAGCAGTACTTC.

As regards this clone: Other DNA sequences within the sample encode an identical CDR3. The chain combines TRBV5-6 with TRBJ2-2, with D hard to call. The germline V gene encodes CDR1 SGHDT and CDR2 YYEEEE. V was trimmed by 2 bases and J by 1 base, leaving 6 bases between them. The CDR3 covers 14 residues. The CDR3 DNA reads TGTGCCAGCAGCTTATGGGGGAACACCGGGGAGCTGTTTTTT. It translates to CASSLWGNTGELFF. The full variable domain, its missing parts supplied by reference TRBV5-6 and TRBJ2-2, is DAGVTQSPTHLIKTRGQQVTLRCSPKSGHDTVSWYQQALGQGPQFIFQYYEEEERQRGNFPDRFSGHQFPNYSSELNVNALLLGDSALYLCASSLWGNTGELFFGEGSRLTVL.

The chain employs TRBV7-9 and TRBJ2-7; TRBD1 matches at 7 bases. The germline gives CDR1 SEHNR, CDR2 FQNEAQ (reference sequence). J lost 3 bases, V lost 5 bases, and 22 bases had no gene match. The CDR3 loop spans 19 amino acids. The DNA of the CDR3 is TGTGCCAGCAGCCAACCACTAGGGACAGAAGCTCCCCACAACTACGAGCAGTACTTC. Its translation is CASSQPLGTEAPHNYEQYF.

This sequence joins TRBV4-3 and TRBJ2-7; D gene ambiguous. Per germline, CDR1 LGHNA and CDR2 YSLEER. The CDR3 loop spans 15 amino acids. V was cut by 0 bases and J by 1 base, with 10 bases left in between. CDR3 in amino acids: CASSQDQLGSYEQYF. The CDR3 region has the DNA TGCGCCAGCAGCCAAGATCAATTAGGGTCCTACGAGCAGTACTTC.

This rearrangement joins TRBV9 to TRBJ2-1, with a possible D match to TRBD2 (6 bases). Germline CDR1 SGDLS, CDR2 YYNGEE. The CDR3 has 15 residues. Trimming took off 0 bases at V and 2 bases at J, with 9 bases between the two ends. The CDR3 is CASSVGSSAYNEQFF. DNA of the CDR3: TGTGCCAGCAGCGTAGGGTCTAGCGCCTACAATGAGCAGTTCTTC.

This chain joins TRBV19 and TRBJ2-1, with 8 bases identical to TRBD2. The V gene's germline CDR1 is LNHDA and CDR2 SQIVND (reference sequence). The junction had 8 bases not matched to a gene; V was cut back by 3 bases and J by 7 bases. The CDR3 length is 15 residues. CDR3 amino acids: CASSIGGGQGNEQFF. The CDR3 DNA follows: TGTGCCAGTAGTATCGGCGGGGGGCAGGGTAATGAGCAGTTCTTC.